This passage covers 23 T cell receptor beta chains from one sample sequenced in a study of T cell repertoires in cytomegalovirus infection. Each CDR3 protein gets one entry after TCRdb re-called the reads with MiXCR. The top ten hold approximately 70% of the sample, which has under 70,000 distinct CDR3 sequences, roughly 32% seen once. Their antigen targets remain unknown. Sequencing used PBMCs, sequenced either directly or after in vitro stimulation (not recorded which). Receptors were obtained from a human donor in good health (CMV status not recorded). Some clones in this sample may be carry-over from other donors' samples.

This chain connects TRBV4-3 to TRBJ2-2; no clear D gene. This CDR3 is 13 amino acids long. The ends were cut back, 3 bases at V and 7 bases at J, with 9 bases in the middle. Germline V gives CDR1 LGHNA, CDR2 YSLEER. CDR3 in DNA: TGCGCCAGCAGCCAGGGTATTGGCGGGGAGCTGTTTTTT. Translated, it gives CASSQGIGGELFF.

This clonotype was seen more than once but under ten times. V is TRBV12-3 or TRBV12-4 and J is TRBJ2-3, with TRBD2 matching 13 bases. The CDR3 has 16 residues. V shed 4 bases, J shed 2 bases, and the junction held 3 bases outside the gene matches. This CDR3 is CASSSGLAGATDTQYF. In nucleotides, the CDR3 is TGTGCCAGCAGTTCAGGACTAGCGGGGGCCACAGATACGCAGTATTTT.

The chain couples TRBV6-1 to TRBJ2-3; 7 bases map to TRBD2. CDR3 length equals 15 residues. The germline V gene has CDR1 MNHNS and CDR2 SASEGT. The trim removed 2 bases at V and 4 bases at J, leaving 6 bases unmatched. The CDR3 nucleotides read TGTGCCAGCAGTGAATCCCCAGGGAGGGCAGATACGCAGTATTTT. Translating it yields CASSESPGRADTQYF.

This clonotype was seen more than once but under ten times. The CDR3 sequence: CASSVSLGTKNTF. The DNA for the CDR3 is TGTGCCAGCAGTGTATCTCTGGGGACGAAGAACACCTTC. The chain has TRBV2 and TRBJ1-2, with D perhaps matching TRBD1 (5 bases). The CDR3 loop spans 13 amino acids. Between the trimmed V and J ends, which lost 4 bases and 12 bases, there was a span of 18 bases. Germline CDR1 is SNHLY and CDR2 is FYNNEI. The variable domain in full, with the rest retrieved from reference TRBV2 and TRBJ1-2, is EPEVTQTPSHQVTQMGQEVILRCVPISNHLYFYWYRQILGQKVEFLVSFYNNEISEKSEIFDDQFSVERPDGSNFTLKIRSTKLEDSAMYFCASSVSLGTKNTFGSGTRLTVV.

A few counts support this clonotype. V usage is TRBV10-3 and J usage is TRBJ2-1, with 14 bases that match TRBD2. Germline-derived CDR1 and CDR2 are ENHRY and SYGVKD. CDR3 length equals 15 residues. V lost 7 bases, J lost 5 bases, and 4 bases stayed unmatched. The CDR3 loop is CAINPGLAGDNEQFF. The CDR3, as DNA: TGTGCCATCAACCCGGGACTAGCGGGGGACAATGAGCAGTTCTTC.

The table lists this clonotype with a count of one. This chain connects TRBV6-6 to TRBJ1-1; a weak D match, TRBD1 (5 bases). CDR1 and CDR2 from the germline V gene are MNHNY and SVGAGI (reference sequence). The V and J ends lost 2 bases and 1 base respectively, with 11 bases between them. This CDR3 is 15 amino acids long. Here the CDR3 reads CASSYPGGPNTEAFF. The CDR3 DNA is TGTGCCAGCAGTTACCCCGGGGGTCCGAACACTGAAGCTTTCTTT.

This chain joins TRBV19 and TRBJ2-3; D not certain. Germline CDR1 is LNHDA and CDR2 is SQIVND (reference sequence). This CDR3 comprises 14 residues. The V end lost 2 bases, the J end lost 4 bases, and 10 bases lay between the germline ends. This chain's CDR3 is CASSIRSVADTQYF. As DNA, the CDR3 is TGTGCCAGTAGTATACGCAGCGTTGCAGATACGCAGTATTTT.

CDR3 DNA sequence: TGCAGCGTTGCGACAAGAAGGAACGAGCAGTACTTC. Translated, it gives CSVATRRNEQYF. The rearrangement uses TRBV29-1 and TRBJ2-7; D is unclear. Germline V gene data show CDR1 as SQVTM and CDR2 as ANQGSEA. V was shortened by 4 bases and J by 5 bases, with 12 bases between the two germline ends. The CDR3 loop spans 12 amino acids.

In its sample, this clonotype was seen many times. The chain couples TRBV12-3 or TRBV12-4 to TRBJ2-7, with D perhaps given as TRBD1 or TRBD2 (5 bases each). Trimming stripped 4 bases from V and 5 bases from J, with 12 bases between. The length of the CDR3 is 13 residues. CDR3 nucleotide sequence: TGTGCCAGCAGTTCGACCGGGACGGACGAGCAGTACTTC. Protein sequence: CASSSTGTDEQYF.

V is TRBV2 and J is TRBJ1-2; D might be TRBD1 (5 bases). Deletions cut 5 bases from V and 2 bases from J, with 6 bases between. This CDR3 has 12 residues. Looked up from germline, CDR1 is SNHLY and CDR2 is FYNNEI. In DNA, the CDR3 is TGTGCCAGCAGTCAGGGAAACTATGGCTACACCTTC. Translated: CASSQGNYGYTF.

The chain has TRBV6-1 and TRBJ1-5; 9 bases fit TRBD1. The CDR3 has 14 residues. From germline, CDR1 is MNHNS and CDR2 SASEGT. After removal of 9 bases from V and 5 bases from J, the junction contained 8 bases not matched to a gene. CDR3 DNA: TGTGCCAGTTTACAGGGGGCAGGCGATCAGCCCCAGCATTTT. As protein: CASLQGAGDQPQHF.

This sequence joins TRBV7-2 and TRBJ2-3; maybe TRBD1 (7 bases). Germline V gives CDR1 SGHTA, CDR2 FQGNSA. Trimming took off 2 bases at V and 6 bases at J, with 18 bases between the two ends. The CDR3 spans 16 residues. In DNA, the CDR3 is TGTGCCAGCAGCTTAAGTGGAGGGGGCGCGATCGATACGCAGTATTTT. Protein: CASSLSGGGAIDTQYF. Full variable domain (remainder filled in from reference TRBV7-2 and TRBJ2-3): GAGVSQSPSNKVTEKGKDVELRCDPISGHTALYWYRQSLGQGLEFLIYFQGNSAPDKSGLPSDRFSAERTGGSVSTLTIQRTQQEDSAVYLCASSLSGGGAIDTQYFGPGTRLTVL.

The chain combines TRBV2 with TRBJ1-2, with 7 bases fitting TRBD1. J lost 5 bases, V lost 3 bases, and 12 bases had no gene match. The CDR3 is made up of 16 amino acids. Germline lookup yields CDR1 SNHLY and CDR2 FYNNEI. The CDR3 region has the DNA TGTGCCAGCAGTGACAGGCGGGGGGGACAGAATTATGGCTACACCTTC. Amino acid sequence: CASSDRRGGQNYGYTF.

This clonotype turned up a few times. V and J are TRBV7-8 and TRBJ2-5; D could derive from TRBD1 or TRBD2 (5 bases each). With 5 bases removed from V and 2 bases from J, the gap between germline ends came to 9 bases. The CDR3 runs to 13 residues. The V gene's germline CDR1 is SGHVS and CDR2 FQNEAQ. The CDR3 sequence is CASSQGPQETQYF. CDR3 nucleotides: TGTGCCAGCAGCCAGGGACCGCAAGAGACCCAGTACTTC.

This clonotype has only a few counts. The CDR3 spells CASRIHRVNTEAFF. In DNA form, the CDR3 reads TGTGCCAGCAGGATCCACAGGGTGAACACTGAAGCTTTCTTT. The rearrangement uses TRBV6-5 and TRBJ1-1, with D perhaps matching TRBD1 (6 bases). The CDR3 runs to 14 residues. Germline CDR1 MNHEY, CDR2 SVGAGI. The ends were cut back, 6 bases at V and 0 bases at J, with 11 bases in the middle.

This clonotype came up a few times. The V call is TRBV2, the J call TRBJ2-1; 10 bases line up with TRBD2. This CDR3 spans 15 amino acids. Trimming took 11 bases from V and 6 from J; bases not matched to a gene: 13. Germline V gene lookup returns CDR1 SNHLY and CDR2 FYNNEI. The CDR3 DNA sequence: TGTGCCGGAGGGGGGAGCGGGAGGGGGGGCAATGAGCAGTTCTTC. This translates into CAGGGSGRGGNEQFF.

The V call is TRBV14, the J call TRBJ1-3; 8 bases line up with TRBD1. Unmatched junction bases numbered 18, after V lost 2 bases and J lost 0 bases. The CDR3 consists of 21 residues. The germline gives CDR1 SGHDN, CDR2 FVKESK. CDR3 amino acids: CASSQMGLVRQGKSSGNTIYF. DNA of the CDR3: TGTGCCAGCAGCCAAATGGGGCTTGTCCGACAGGGGAAGTCCTCTGGAAACACCATATATTTT.

This clonotype came up a few times. This chain links TRBV7-9 with TRBJ2-7, with D perhaps matching TRBD1 (6 bases). The V end lost 2 bases, the J end lost 3 bases, and 17 bases lay between the germline ends. The CDR3 is 16 residues long. CDR1 SEHNR and CDR2 FQNEAQ come from the germline V gene (reference sequence). DNA for the CDR3: TGTGCCAGCAGCTTACAACCGGCGAAGGGGGACTACGAGCAGTACTTC. Translating it yields CASSLQPAKGDYEQYF.

The chain employs TRBV20-1 and TRBJ2-5, with D perhaps being TRBD1 or TRBD2 (6 bases each). The CDR3 covers 14 residues. Germline V gene data show CDR1 as DFQATT and CDR2 as SNEGSKA (reference sequence). The germline V and J ends were trimmed by 4 bases and 5 bases, with 17 bases remaining between them. DNA of the CDR3: TGCAGTGCTAAAGTAGGGGGGCCGAGTGAGACCCAGTACTTC. Residues: CSAKVGGPSETQYF.

This clonotype is classed as medium-sized. V and J are TRBV7-9 and TRBJ1-3; a possible D gene is TRBD1 (5 bases). Trimming pared 5 bases from V and 8 bases from J, leaving 10 bases between. The CDR3 has 12 residues. CDR1 and CDR2 (germline): SEHNR, FQNEAQ (reference sequence). The chain's CDR3 is CASSHTGDTIYF. CDR3 DNA: TGTGCCAGCAGCCACACGGGGGACACCATATATTTT.

Only a few counts were recorded for this clonotype. This chain links TRBV6-1 with TRBJ1-1; possibly TRBD1 for D (5 bases). CDR1 is MNHNS, CDR2 SASEGT, per germline. The CDR3 contains 14 residues. V shed 5 bases and J shed 0 bases, with 10 bases lying between them. The CDR3 coding sequence is TGTGCCAGCAGTCAGAGACAGCTGAACACTGAAGCTTTCTTT. It encodes CASSQRQLNTEAFF.

V usage is TRBV20-1 and J usage is TRBJ2-5; D might be TRBD1 or TRBD2, each matching 5 bases. Trimming took off 0 bases at V and 2 bases at J, with 16 bases between the two ends. The CDR3 runs to 16 residues. The germline gives CDR1 DFQATT, CDR2 SNEGSKA (reference sequence). For the CDR3, the DNA is TGCAGTGCTAGAGATTTGGGGAGACAGCGTCAAGAGACCCAGTACTTC. This sequence encodes CSARDLGRQRQETQYF.

The chain is built from TRBV11-2 and TRBJ1-2, with TRBD1 matching over 8 bases. Losses at the gene ends were 1 base for V and 4 bases for J; bases not matched to a gene: 8. The CDR3 sequence is 16 residues long. CDR1 is SGHAT and CDR2 is FQNNGV in the germline V gene. DNA of the CDR3: TGTGCCAGCAGCTTAGTTCTGCAGGGGGCCTTCTATGGCTACACCTTC. Translation: CASSLVLQGAFYGYTF. The entire variable domain, with the rest obtained from reference TRBV11-2 and TRBJ1-2, is as follows: EAGVAQSPRYKIIEKRQSVAFWCNPISGHATLYWYQQILGQGPKLLIQFQNNGVVDDSQLPKDRFSAERLKGVDSTLKIQPAKLEDSAVYLCASSLVLQGAFYGYTFGSGTRLTVV.